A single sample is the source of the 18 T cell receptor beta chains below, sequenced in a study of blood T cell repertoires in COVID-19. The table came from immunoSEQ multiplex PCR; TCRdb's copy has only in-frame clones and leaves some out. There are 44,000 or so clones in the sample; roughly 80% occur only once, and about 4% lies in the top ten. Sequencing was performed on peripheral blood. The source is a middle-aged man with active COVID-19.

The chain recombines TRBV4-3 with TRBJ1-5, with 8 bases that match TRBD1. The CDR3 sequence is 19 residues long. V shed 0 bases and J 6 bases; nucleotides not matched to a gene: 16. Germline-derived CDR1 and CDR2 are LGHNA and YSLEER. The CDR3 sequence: CASSQERTGRYGAGQPQHF. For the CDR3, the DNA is TGCGCCAGCAGCCAAGAAAGGACAGGGAGGTATGGGGCTGGTCAGCCCCAGCATTTT.

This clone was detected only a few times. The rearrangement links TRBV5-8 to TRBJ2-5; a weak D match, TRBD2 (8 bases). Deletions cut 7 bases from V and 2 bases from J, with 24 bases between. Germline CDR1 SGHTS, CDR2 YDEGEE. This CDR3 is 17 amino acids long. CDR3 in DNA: TGTGCCAGCCGGCTCAGGGGGGGACTAGGAAAACAAGAGACCCAGTACTTC. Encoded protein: CASRLRGGLGKQETQYF.

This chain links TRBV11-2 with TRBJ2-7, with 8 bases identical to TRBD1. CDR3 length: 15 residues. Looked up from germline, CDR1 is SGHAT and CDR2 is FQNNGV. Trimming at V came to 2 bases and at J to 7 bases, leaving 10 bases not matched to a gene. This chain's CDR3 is CASSLLTGQGGEQYF. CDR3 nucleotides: TGTGCCAGCAGCTTATTAACCGGACAGGGTGGGGAGCAGTACTTC.

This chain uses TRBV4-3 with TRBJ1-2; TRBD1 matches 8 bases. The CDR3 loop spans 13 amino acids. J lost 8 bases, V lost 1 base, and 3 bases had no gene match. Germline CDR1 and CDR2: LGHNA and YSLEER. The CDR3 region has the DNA TGCGCCAGCAGCCAAGCAGGGGGCGACGGCTACACCTTC. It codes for CASSQAGGDGYTF.

The chain's CDR3 is CASRRPPGDTEAFF. For the CDR3, the DNA is TGTGCCAGCAGACGGCCTCCAGGGGACACTGAAGCTTTCTTT. V and J are TRBV2 and TRBJ1-1; D may be TRBD1 (6 bases). The ends were cut back, 6 bases at V and 3 bases at J, with 14 bases in the middle. Germline loops: CDR1 SNHLY, CDR2 FYNNEI. The CDR3 totals 14 residues.

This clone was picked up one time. This CDR3 is CASRGTGVHNEQFF. CDR3 coding DNA: TGTGCCAGCAGAGGGACAGGGGTCCACAATGAGCAGTTCTTC. The chain recombines TRBV7-9 with TRBJ2-1, with 10 bases fitting TRBD1. This CDR3 has 14 residues. The germline V gene has CDR1 SEHNR and CDR2 FQNEAQ (reference sequence). The junction had 4 bases not matched to a gene; V was cut back by 6 bases and J by 5 bases.

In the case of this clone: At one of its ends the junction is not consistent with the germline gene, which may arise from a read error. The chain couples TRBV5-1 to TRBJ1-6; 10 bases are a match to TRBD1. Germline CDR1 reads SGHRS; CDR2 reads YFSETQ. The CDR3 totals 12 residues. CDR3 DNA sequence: TGCGCCAGCAGCGCGGACAGGGGGAGCCTGGTATTT. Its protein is CASSADRGSLVF.

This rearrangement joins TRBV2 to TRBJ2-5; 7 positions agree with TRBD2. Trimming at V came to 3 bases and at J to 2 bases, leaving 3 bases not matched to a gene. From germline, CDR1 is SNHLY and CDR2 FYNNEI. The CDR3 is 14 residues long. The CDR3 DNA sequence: TGTGCCAGCAGTGAGGTCGGGGGGCAAGAGACCCAGTACTTC. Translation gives CASSEVGGQETQYF.

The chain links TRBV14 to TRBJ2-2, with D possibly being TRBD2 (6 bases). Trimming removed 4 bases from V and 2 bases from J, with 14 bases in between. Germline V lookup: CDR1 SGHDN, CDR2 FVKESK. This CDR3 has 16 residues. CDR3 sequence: CASSPLGGINTGELFF. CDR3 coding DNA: TGTGCCAGCAGCCCCCTCGGGGGAATAAACACCGGGGAGCTGTTTTTT.

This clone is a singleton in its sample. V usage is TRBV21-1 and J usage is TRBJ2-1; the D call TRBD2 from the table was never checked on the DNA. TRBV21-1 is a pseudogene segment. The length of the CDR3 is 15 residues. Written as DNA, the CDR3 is TGTGCCAGCAGCAAAGTTTTTGCTAGCGTGAATGAGCAGTTCTTC. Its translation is CASSKVFASVNEQFF.

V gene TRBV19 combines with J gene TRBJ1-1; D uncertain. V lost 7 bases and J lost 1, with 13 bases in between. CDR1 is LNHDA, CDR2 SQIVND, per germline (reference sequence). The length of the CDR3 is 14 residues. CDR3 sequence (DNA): TGTGCCAGTAAAGGCGAGGGAGAGAACACTGAAGCTTTCTTT. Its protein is CASKGEGENTEAFF.

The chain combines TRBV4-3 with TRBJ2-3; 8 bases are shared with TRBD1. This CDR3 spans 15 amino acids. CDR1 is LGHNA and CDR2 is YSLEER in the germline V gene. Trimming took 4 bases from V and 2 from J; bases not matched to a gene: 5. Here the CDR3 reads CASSLGTGYTDTQYF. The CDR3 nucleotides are TGCGCCAGCAGCCTCGGGACAGGATACACAGATACGCAGTATTTT.

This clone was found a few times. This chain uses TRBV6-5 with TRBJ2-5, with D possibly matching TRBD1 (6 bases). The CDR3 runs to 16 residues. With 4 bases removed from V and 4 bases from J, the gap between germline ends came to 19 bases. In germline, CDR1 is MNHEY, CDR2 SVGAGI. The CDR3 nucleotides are TGTGCCAGCAGTTCCCTTGTAGGGTGGGGGCGAGAGACCCAGTACTTC. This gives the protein CASSSLVGWGRETQYF.

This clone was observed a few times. The CDR3 DNA follows: TGTGCCAGTAGTATAGCGATCGGGGTTCGGAACACTGAAGCTTTCTTT. Protein: CASSIAIGVRNTEAFF. The V call is TRBV19, the J call TRBJ1-1; D remains unclear. The CDR3 spans 16 residues. Germline lookup yields CDR1 LNHDA and CDR2 SQIVND (reference sequence). Trimming left V 1 base short and J 1 base short, with 13 bases between.

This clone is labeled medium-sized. The CDR3 nucleotides are TGTGCCAGCTGGGTAGGAGCTGATAATGAAAAACTGTTTTTT. Translation: CASWVGADNEKLFF. The chain links TRBV6-6 to TRBJ1-4, with D uncertain. CDR3 length equals 14 residues. From germline, CDR1 is MNHNY and CDR2 SVGAGI (reference sequence). V lost 8 bases and J lost 4, with 14 bases in between.

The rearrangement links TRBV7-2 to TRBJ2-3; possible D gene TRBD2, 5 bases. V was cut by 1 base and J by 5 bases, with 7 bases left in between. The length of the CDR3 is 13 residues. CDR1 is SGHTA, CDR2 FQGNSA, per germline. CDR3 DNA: TGTGCCAGCAGCTTAGGAGGGCGAGATACGCAGTATTTT. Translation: CASSLGGRDTQYF.

The CDR3 region has the DNA TGTGCCAGCAGTGAGGCAGGGGCGGTCGAGCAGTACTTC. Translating it yields CASSEAGAVEQYF. This chain links TRBV2 with TRBJ2-7; the D gene is possibly TRBD1 (6 bases). The germline CDR1 and CDR2 sequences are SNHLY and FYNNEI. V shed 3 bases and J shed 6 bases, with 12 bases lying between them. This CDR3 comprises 13 residues.

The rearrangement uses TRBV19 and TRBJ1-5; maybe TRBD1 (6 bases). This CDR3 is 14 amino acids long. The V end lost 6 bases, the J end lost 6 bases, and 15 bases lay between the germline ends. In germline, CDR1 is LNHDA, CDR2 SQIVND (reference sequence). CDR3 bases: TGTGCCAGTAGAACCCGGGGGGCGGGTCAGCCCCAGCATTTT. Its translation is CASRTRGAGQPQHF. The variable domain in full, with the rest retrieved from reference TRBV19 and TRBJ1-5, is DGGITQSPKYLFRKEGQNVTLSCEQNLNHDAMYWYRQDPGQGLRLIYYSQIVNDFQKGDIAEGYSVSREKKESFPLTVTSAQKNPTAFYLCASRTRGAGQPQHFGDGTRLSIL.